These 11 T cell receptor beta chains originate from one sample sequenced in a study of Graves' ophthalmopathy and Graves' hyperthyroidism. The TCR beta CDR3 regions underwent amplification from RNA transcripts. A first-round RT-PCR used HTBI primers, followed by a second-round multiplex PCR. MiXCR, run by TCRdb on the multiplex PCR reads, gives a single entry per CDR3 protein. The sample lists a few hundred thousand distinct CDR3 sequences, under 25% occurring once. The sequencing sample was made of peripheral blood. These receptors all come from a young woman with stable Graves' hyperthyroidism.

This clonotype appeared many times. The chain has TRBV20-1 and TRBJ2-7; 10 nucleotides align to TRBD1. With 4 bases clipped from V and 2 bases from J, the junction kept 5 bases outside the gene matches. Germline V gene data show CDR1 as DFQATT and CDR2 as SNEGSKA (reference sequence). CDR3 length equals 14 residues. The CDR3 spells CSATGTGDPYEQYF. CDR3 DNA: TGCAGTGCTACCGGGACAGGGGACCCCTACGAGCAGTACTTC.

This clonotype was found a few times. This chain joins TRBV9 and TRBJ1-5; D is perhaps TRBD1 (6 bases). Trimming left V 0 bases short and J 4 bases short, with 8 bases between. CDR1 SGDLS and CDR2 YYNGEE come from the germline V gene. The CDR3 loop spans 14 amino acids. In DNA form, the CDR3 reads TGTGCCAGCAGCGTAGCCAGGGGAAATCAGCCCCAGCATTTT. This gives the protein CASSVARGNQPQHF.

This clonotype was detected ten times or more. The CDR3 sequence is CASSDSTSVTQYF. As DNA, the CDR3 is TGTGCCAGCAGTGACTCGACTAGCGTGACCCAGTACTTC. This chain uses TRBV2 with TRBJ2-5; TRBD2 agrees at 8 bases. V lost 3 bases to trimming and J lost 7 bases; unmatched junction nucleotides: 4. The CDR3 has 13 amino acids. CDR1 is SNHLY and CDR2 is FYNNEI in the germline V gene.

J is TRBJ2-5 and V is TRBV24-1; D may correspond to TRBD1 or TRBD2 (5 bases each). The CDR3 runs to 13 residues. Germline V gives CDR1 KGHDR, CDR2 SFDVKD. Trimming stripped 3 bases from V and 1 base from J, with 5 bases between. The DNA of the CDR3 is TGTGCCACCAGTGATGGGACCCAAGAGACCCAGTACTTC. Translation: CATSDGTQETQYF.

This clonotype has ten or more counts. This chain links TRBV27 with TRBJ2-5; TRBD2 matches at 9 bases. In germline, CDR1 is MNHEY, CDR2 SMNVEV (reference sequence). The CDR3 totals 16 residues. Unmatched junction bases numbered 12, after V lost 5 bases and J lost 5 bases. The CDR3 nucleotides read TGTGCCAGCAGTGGGAACTCCGGGACTAGCTGGGAGACCCAGTACTTC. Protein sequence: CASSGNSGTSWETQYF.

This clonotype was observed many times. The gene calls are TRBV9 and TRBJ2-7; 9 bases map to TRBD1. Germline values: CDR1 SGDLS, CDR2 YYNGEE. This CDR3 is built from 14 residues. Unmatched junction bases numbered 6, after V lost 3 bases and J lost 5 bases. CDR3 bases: TGTGCCAGCAGCGCGGGACAGGGAATCAACGAGCAGTACTTC. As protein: CASSAGQGINEQYF.

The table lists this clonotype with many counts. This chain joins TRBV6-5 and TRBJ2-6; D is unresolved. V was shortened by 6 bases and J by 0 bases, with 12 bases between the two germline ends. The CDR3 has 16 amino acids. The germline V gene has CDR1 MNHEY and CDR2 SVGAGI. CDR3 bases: TGTGCCAGCAGGCCTGGAGAAGTCTCTGGGGCCAACGTCCTGACTTTC. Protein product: CASRPGEVSGANVLTF.

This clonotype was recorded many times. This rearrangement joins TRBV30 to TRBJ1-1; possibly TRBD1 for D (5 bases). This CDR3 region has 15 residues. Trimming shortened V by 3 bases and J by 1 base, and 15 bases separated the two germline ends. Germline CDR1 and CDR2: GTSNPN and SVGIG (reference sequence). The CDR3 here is CAWRTEGRKNTEAFF. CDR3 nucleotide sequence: TGTGCCTGGAGGACCGAGGGACGGAAGAACACTGAAGCTTTCTTT.

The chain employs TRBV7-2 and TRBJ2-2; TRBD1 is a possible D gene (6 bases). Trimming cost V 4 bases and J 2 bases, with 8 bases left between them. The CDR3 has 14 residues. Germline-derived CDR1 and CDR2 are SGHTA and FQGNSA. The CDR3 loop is CTSSSTGNTGELFF. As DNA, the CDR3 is TGTACCAGCAGCTCGACAGGAAACACCGGGGAGCTGTTTTTT.

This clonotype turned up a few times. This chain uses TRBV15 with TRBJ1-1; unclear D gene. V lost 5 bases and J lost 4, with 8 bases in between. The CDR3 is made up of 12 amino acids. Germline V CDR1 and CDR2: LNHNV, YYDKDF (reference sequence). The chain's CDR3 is CATSSLGTEAFF. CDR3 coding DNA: TGTGCCACCAGCTCCCTGGGCACTGAAGCTTTCTTT.

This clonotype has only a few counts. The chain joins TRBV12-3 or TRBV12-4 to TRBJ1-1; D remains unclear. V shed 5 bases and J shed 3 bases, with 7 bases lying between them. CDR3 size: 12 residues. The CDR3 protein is CASSTGYTEAFF. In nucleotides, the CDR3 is TGTGCCAGCAGTACCGGGTACACTGAAGCTTTCTTT.